The 31 T cell receptor beta chains below come from one sample, sequenced in a study of blood T cell repertoires in COVID-19. Sequenced by immunoSEQ multiplex PCR; TCRdb stores in-frame clones only, minus some. The table has 50,000 or so clones, roughly 90% seen once. The sequenced sample consisted of peripheral blood. The receptors stem from a man older than 75 with acute or convalescent COVID-19.

The gene calls are TRBV2 and TRBJ1-2; D is unclear. This CDR3 is 12 amino acids long. V was shortened by 4 bases and J by 8 bases, with 11 bases between the two germline ends. The V gene's germline CDR1 is SNHLY and CDR2 FYNNEI. The CDR3 region is CASSVLRGGYTF. DNA of the CDR3: TGTGCCAGCAGTGTGTTGAGAGGGGGCTACACCTTC.

The rearrangement links TRBV2 to TRBJ2-1; TRBD2 is a possible D gene (6 bases). Germline V gene data show CDR1 as SNHLY and CDR2 as FYNNEI. The CDR3 is 14 amino acids. Trimming stripped 2 bases from V and 4 bases from J, with 9 bases between. In nucleotides, the CDR3 is TGTGCCAGCAGTGAATGGGGAGGTTACAATGAGCAGTTCTTC. Its protein product is CASSEWGGYNEQFF.

The chain is built from TRBV5-4 and TRBJ2-7; weak D call: TRBD1 (6 bases). The CDR3 totals 16 residues. Trimming took 4 bases from V and 1 from J, leaving 18 bases between them. Germline V gene data show CDR1 as SGHNT and CDR2 as YYREEE (reference sequence). CDR3 protein: CASSPLRGQGSYEQYF. The CDR3 region has the DNA TGTGCCAGCAGCCCCCTCCGGGGTCAGGGGTCCTACGAGCAGTACTTC. Complete variable domain (other parts from reference TRBV5-4 and TRBJ2-7): ETGVTQSPTHLIKTRGQQVTLRCSSQSGHNTVSWYQQALGQGPQFIFQYYREEENGRGNFPPRFSGLQFPNYSSELNVNALELDDSALYLCASSPLRGQGSYEQYFGPGTRLTVT.

This clone was observed a few times. The chain is built from TRBV20-1 and TRBJ2-1; tentative D call: TRBD2 (6 bases). V was trimmed by 3 bases and J by 1 base, leaving 13 bases between them. This CDR3 spans 15 amino acids. The germline V gene has CDR1 DFQATT and CDR2 SNEGSKA (reference sequence). The CDR3 region has the DNA TGCAGTGCTAGTGCCGGAGGGGTGTCCTACAATGAGCAGTTCTTC. Encoded protein: CSASAGGVSYNEQFF.

The gene calls are TRBV18 and TRBJ1-5; possible D gene TRBD1, 5 bases. This CDR3 spans 18 amino acids. The V end was cut by 3 bases, the J end by 4 bases, with 22 bases between. The V gene's germline CDR1 is KGHSH and CDR2 LQKENI. CDR3 in amino acids: CASSPGRGVNRPNQPQHF. For the CDR3, the DNA is TGTGCCAGCTCACCGGGAAGGGGCGTAAACCGGCCTAATCAGCCCCAGCATTTT. The full variable domain, with the rest looked up from reference TRBV18 and TRBJ1-5, is NAGVMQNPRHLVRRRGQEARLRCSPMKGHSHVYWYRQLPEEGLKFMVYLQKENIIDESGMPKERFSAEFPKEGPSILRIQQVVRGDSAAYFCASSPGRGVNRPNQPQHFGDGTRLSIL.

V usage is TRBV19 and J usage is TRBJ2-3, with 7 nucleotides matching TRBD1. CDR3 size: 17 residues. J was trimmed by 3 bases and V by 0 bases; bases with no gene match: 9. Germline values: CDR1 LNHDA, CDR2 SQIVND (reference sequence). The CDR3 here is CASSIDTGTVKTDTQYF. CDR3 coding DNA: TGTGCCAGTAGTATAGACACCGGGACAGTTAAGACAGATACGCAGTATTTT. The variable domain in full, with the rest retrieved from reference TRBV19 and TRBJ2-3, is DGGITQSPKYLFRKEGQNVTLSCEQNLNHDAMYWYRQDPGQGLRLIYYSQIVNDFQKGDIAEGYSVSREKKESFPLTVTSAQKNPTAFYLCASSIDTGTVKTDTQYFGPGTRLTVL.

The V gene is TRBV29-1, the J gene TRBJ2-5, with D uncertain. Between the trimmed V and J ends, which lost 6 bases and 5 bases, there was a span of 13 bases. This CDR3 comprises 12 residues. The germline V gene has CDR1 SQVTM and CDR2 ANQGSEA. The CDR3 loop reads CSVARVGETQYF. For the CDR3, the DNA is TGCAGCGTAGCCCGGGTTGGGGAGACCCAGTACTTC.

The chain combines TRBV3-1 (or the pseudogene TRBV3-2) with TRBJ1-1, with a weak D call TRBD1 (6 bases). V lost 3 bases, J lost 1 base, and 9 bases lay in between. CDR1 LGHDT and CDR2 YNNKEL come from the germline V gene (reference sequence). The CDR3 totals 14 residues. CDR3 nucleotides: TGTGCCAGCAGCCAGGCGGACAGGAACACTGAAGCTTTCTTT. It encodes CASSQADRNTEAFF.

This chain uses TRBV6-5 with TRBJ1-3; D gene unclear. V dropped 11 bases and J dropped 0 bases, with 8 bases sitting between them. This CDR3 spans 12 amino acids. Germline CDR1 MNHEY, CDR2 SVGAGI. The DNA for the CDR3 is TGTGCCTGCGGCAGCTCTGGAAACACCATATATTTT. Its translation: CACGSSGNTIYF.

The genes are TRBV5-1 and TRBJ2-3; D possibly corresponds to TRBD2 (5 bases). V gave up 3 bases and J gave up 0 bases, with 14 bases separating them. Germline-derived CDR1 and CDR2 are SGHRS and YFSETQ. The CDR3 has 16 residues. The CDR3 bases are TGCGCCAGCAGCTCCTCGGGGAGAACGAGCACAGATACGCAGTATTTT. Encoded protein: CASSSSGRTSTDTQYF.

V usage is TRBV5-4 and J usage is TRBJ1-2, with D unresolved. Germline loops: CDR1 SGHNT, CDR2 YYREEE (reference sequence). This CDR3 has 13 residues. The germline V and J ends were trimmed by 8 bases and 8 bases, with 19 bases remaining between them. CDR3 in DNA: TGTGCCAGTCCGGGAGGCATCCTGGGGGGCTACACCTTC. It encodes CASPGGILGGYTF.

J is TRBJ2-1 and V is TRBV7-9; 9 bases map to TRBD1. The CDR3 contains 18 residues. Per the germline V gene, CDR1 is SEHNR and CDR2 is FQNEAQ (reference sequence). V was pared by 2 bases and J by 1 base, with 9 bases of the junction left unmatched. The CDR3 nucleotides read TGTGCCAGCAGCTTAAGAACGGGACAGGGAAGGTCCTACAATGAGCAGTTCTTC. Protein sequence: CASSLRTGQGRSYNEQFF.

The chain uses TRBV7-3 and TRBJ1-2; possible D gene TRBD1, 6 bases. Per the germline V gene, CDR1 is SGHTA and CDR2 is FQGTGA. Trimming took off 2 bases at V and 6 bases at J, with 10 bases between the two ends. This CDR3 has 13 amino acids. Here the CDR3 reads CASSLRGAHGYTF. The CDR3 DNA reads TGTGCCAGCAGCTTACGGGGGGCTCATGGCTACACCTTC.

CDR3 amino acids: CASSPRRTGVVGRRIRGETQYF. The CDR3 DNA reads TGTGCCAGCAGCCCTAGACGAACAGGGGTGGTAGGACGCCGGATTAGGGGAGAGACCCAGTACTTC. The chain recombines TRBV7-8 with TRBJ2-5; TRBD1 matches 7 bases. V lost 5 bases and J lost 4; bases outside the gene matches: 31. The CDR3 consists of 22 residues. Germline V gene data show CDR1 as SGHVS and CDR2 as FQNEAQ.

The V call is TRBV6-4, the J call TRBJ1-4; TRBD1 matches at 10 bases. V trimming: 2 bases; J trimming: 5 bases; junction bases outside the gene matches: 2. Germline values: CDR1 MRHNA, CDR2 SNTAGT. The CDR3 length is 15 residues. The CDR3 DNA reads as TGTGCCAGCAGTGACCAGGGACAGGGGAATGAAAAACTGTTTTTT. This sequence encodes CASSDQGQGNEKLFF.

The chain has TRBV7-8 and TRBJ1-5; TRBD1 aligns across 7 bases. J was trimmed by 7 bases and V by 1 base; bases with no gene match: 7. CDR3 size: 15 residues. Germline V lookup: CDR1 SGHVS, CDR2 FQNEAQ. CDR3 nucleotides: TGTGCCAGCAGCTTAGAGAGACAGGGCTGGCAGCCCCAGCATTTT. It encodes CASSLERQGWQPQHF.

The chain links TRBV10-3 to TRBJ1-1; D call uncertain. V lost 8 bases, J lost 5 bases, and 12 bases lay in between. Germline lookup yields CDR1 ENHRY and CDR2 SYGVKD. The CDR3 runs 12 residues. CDR3 sequence: CAISGAETEAFF. DNA for the CDR3: TGTGCCATCTCGGGAGCGGAGACTGAAGCTTTCTTT.

The V call is TRBV18, the J call TRBJ1-6, with a tentative D call TRBD1 (5 bases). V shed 3 bases and J shed 13 bases, with 16 bases lying between them. Germline V gene lookup returns CDR1 KGHSH and CDR2 LQKENI. The CDR3 extends over 14 amino acids. CDR3: CASSPSDSFSPLHF. The CDR3, as DNA: TGTGCCAGCTCACCCTCCGACAGTTTTTCGCCCCTCCACTTT.

This chain connects TRBV18 to TRBJ1-1; D is unresolved. The germline CDR1 and CDR2 sequences are KGHSH and LQKENI. The germline V and J ends were trimmed by 5 bases and 3 bases, with 19 bases remaining between them. The CDR3 consists of 16 residues. As DNA, the CDR3 is TGTGCCAGCTCATCCGAGACTCCAACGGTCGACACTGAAGCTTTCTTT. This codes for CASSSETPTVDTEAFF.

This clone has more than one count but fewer than ten. The chain recombines TRBV12-3 or TRBV12-4 with TRBJ1-2; tentatively, D is TRBD1 (6 bases). Trimming shortened V by 5 bases and J by 4 bases, and 8 bases separated the two germline ends. The CDR3 contains 12 residues. CDR3 amino acids: CASSIRGYGYTF. The CDR3 bases are TGTGCCAGCAGTATCAGGGGCTATGGCTACACCTTC.

This rearrangement joins TRBV5-1 to TRBJ2-2; 7 nucleotides align to TRBD2. V dropped 3 bases and J dropped 5; count of bases not matched to a gene: 7. The V gene's germline CDR1 is SGHRS and CDR2 YFSETQ. This CDR3 has 15 amino acids. CDR3 protein: CASSWSLGGTGELFF. CDR3 nucleotide sequence: TGCGCCAGCAGCTGGAGCCTCGGGGGGACCGGGGAGCTGTTTTTT.

V usage is TRBV6-5 and J usage is TRBJ2-5, with 7 positions matching TRBD1. The CDR3 sequence is 14 residues long. With 7 bases clipped from V and 2 bases from J, the junction kept 7 bases outside the gene matches. Germline V gene sequence: CDR1 MNHEY, CDR2 SVGAGI. Here the CDR3 DNA reads TGTGCCAGCAACCTGGGACAGATTCAAGAGACCCAGTACTTC. Translated: CASNLGQIQETQYF.

The V and J genes are TRBV5-1 and TRBJ2-5, with TRBD1 identical over 7 bases. V lost 2 bases and J lost 5; bases outside the gene matches: 6. Germline loops: CDR1 SGHRS, CDR2 YFSETQ. The CDR3 consists of 14 residues. The CDR3 nucleotides are TGCGCCAGCAGCTTCAAGGGGGCAGGGGAGACCCAGTACTTC. Its translation is CASSFKGAGETQYF.

This clone has just one count. The rearrangement links TRBV10-3 to TRBJ1-1; maybe TRBD1 (5 bases). This CDR3 region has 13 residues. The germline gives CDR1 ENHRY, CDR2 SYGVKD. Between the trimmed V and J ends, which lost 4 bases and 0 bases, there was a span of 6 bases. The CDR3, as DNA: TGTGCCATCAGTGGGGGCCTGAACACTGAAGCTTTCTTT. It codes for CAISGGLNTEAFF.

The chain employs TRBV10-3 and TRBJ2-3; TRBD2 matches 11 bases. Germline CDR1 and CDR2: ENHRY and SYGVKD. The CDR3 has 14 residues. With V trimmed by 8 bases and J by 2 bases, 3 bases remained unmatched. The CDR3 loop is CAISSGGFTDTQYF. The CDR3 DNA reads TGTGCCATCTCTAGCGGGGGGTTCACAGATACGCAGTATTTT.

The CDR3 here is CASSPSTGAGNYGYTF. As DNA, the CDR3 is TGTGCCAGCAGTCCCTCCACAGGGGCCGGCAACTATGGCTACACCTTC. The rearrangement uses TRBV6-6 and TRBJ1-2; 7 bases align to TRBD1. V trimming: 5 bases; J trimming: 2 bases; junction bases outside the gene matches: 11. The length of the CDR3 is 16 residues. Germline CDR1 is MNHNY and CDR2 is SVGAGI (reference sequence).

The rearrangement uses TRBV10-3 and TRBJ2-2, with TRBD1 matching 10 bases. The germline V gene encodes CDR1 ENHRY and CDR2 SYGVKD. V lost 5 bases and J lost 5; bases outside the gene matches: 11. This CDR3 has 17 residues. As DNA, the CDR3 is TGTGCCATCAGTTTTACCGGGACAGGGGAGAGAACCGGGGAGCTGTTTTTT. Its protein is CAISFTGTGERTGELFF.

This clone turned up a few times. The chain recombines TRBV30 with TRBJ1-6; D is perhaps TRBD1 (6 bases). This CDR3 region has 14 residues. Trimming stripped 4 bases from V and 7 bases from J, with 14 bases between. The V gene's germline CDR1 is GTSNPN and CDR2 SVGIG (reference sequence). The CDR3 bases are TGTGCCTGGAAGTTTTCAGGGGTGAATTCACCCCTCCACTTT. Residues: CAWKFSGVNSPLHF.

The chain has TRBV6-5 and TRBJ1-6; 7 bases match TRBD1. The CDR3 is 15 residues long. Trimming at V came to 7 bases and at J to 2 bases, leaving 5 bases not matched to a gene. Germline lookup yields CDR1 MNHEY and CDR2 SVGAGI. CDR3 DNA sequence: TGTGCCAGCACCAGGGGGAAGGCCTATAATTCACCCCTCCACTTT. This gives the protein CASTRGKAYNSPLHF.

The chain links TRBV5-1 to TRBJ1-3; D gene unclear. This CDR3 region has 17 residues. The ends were cut back, 0 bases at V and 0 bases at J, with 13 bases in the middle. Germline CDR1 reads SGHRS; CDR2 reads YFSETQ. The CDR3 reads CASSLELPGNSGNTIYF. The DNA of the CDR3 is TGCGCCAGCAGCTTGGAGTTGCCAGGAAACTCTGGAAACACCATATATTTT.

The chain recombines TRBV3-1 (or the pseudogene TRBV3-2) with TRBJ2-7; 7 bases are a match to TRBD1. The CDR3 runs 17 residues. Germline assignment: CDR1 LGHDT and CDR2 YNNKEL (reference sequence). V shed 1 base, J shed 4 bases, and the junction held 13 bases outside the gene matches. The CDR3 DNA sequence: TGTGCCAGCAGCCAAGCCTCCGGGACAGCGGAAATTTACGAGCAGTACTTC. Residues: CASSQASGTAEIYEQYF.